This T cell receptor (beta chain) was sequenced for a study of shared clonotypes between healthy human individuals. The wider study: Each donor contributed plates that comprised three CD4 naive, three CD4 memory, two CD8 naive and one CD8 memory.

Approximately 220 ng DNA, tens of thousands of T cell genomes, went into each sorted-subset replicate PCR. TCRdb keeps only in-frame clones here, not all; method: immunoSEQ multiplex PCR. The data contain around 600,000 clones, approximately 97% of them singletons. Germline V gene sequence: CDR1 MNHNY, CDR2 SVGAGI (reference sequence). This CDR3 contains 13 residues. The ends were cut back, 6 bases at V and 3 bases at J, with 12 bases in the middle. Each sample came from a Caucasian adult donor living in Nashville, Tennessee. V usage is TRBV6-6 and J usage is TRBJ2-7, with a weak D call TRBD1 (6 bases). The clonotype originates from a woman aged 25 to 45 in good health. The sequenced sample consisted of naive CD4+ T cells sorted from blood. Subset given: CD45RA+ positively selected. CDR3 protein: CASRVQGGYEQYF. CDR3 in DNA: TGTGCCAGCAGGGTACAGGGCGGCTACGAGCAGTACTTC.